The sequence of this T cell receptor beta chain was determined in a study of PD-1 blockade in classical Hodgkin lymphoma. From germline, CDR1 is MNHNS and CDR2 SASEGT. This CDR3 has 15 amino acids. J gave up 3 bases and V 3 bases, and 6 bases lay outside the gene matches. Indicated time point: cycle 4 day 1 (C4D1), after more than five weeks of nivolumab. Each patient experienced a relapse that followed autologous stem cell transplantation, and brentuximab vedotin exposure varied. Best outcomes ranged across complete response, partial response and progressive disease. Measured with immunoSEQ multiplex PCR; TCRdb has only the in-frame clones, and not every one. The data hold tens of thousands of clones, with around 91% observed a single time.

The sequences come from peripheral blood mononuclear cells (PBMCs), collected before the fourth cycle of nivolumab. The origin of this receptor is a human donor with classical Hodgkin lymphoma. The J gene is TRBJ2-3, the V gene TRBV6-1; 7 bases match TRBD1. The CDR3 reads CASSDFGQETDTQYF. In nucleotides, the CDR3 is TGTGCCAGCAGTGACTTCGGACAGGAGACAGATACGCAGTATTTT.